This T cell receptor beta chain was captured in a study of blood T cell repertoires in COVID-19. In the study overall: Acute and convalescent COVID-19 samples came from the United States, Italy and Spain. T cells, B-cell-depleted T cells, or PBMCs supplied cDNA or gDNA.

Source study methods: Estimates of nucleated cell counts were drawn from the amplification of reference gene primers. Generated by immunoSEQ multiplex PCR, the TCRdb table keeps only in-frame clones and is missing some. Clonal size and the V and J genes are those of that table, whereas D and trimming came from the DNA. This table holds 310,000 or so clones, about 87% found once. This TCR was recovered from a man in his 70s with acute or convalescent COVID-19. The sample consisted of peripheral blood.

CDR3 protein: CASSPDRVGTEAFF. For the CDR3, the DNA is TGTGCCAGCAGCCCCGACAGGGTTGGAACTGAAGCTTTCTTT. V is TRBV5-4 and J is TRBJ1-1; TRBD1 matches 7 bases. Unmatched junction bases numbered 8, after V lost 4 bases and J lost 5 bases. In germline, CDR1 is SGHNT, CDR2 YYREEE (reference sequence). This CDR3 comprises 14 residues. Full variable domain (remainder filled in from reference TRBV5-4 and TRBJ1-1): ETGVTQSPTHLIKTRGQQVTLRCSSQSGHNTVSWYQQALGQGPQFIFQYYREEENGRGNFPPRFSGLQFPNYSSELNVNALELDDSALYLCASSPDRVGTEAFFGQGTRLTVV.